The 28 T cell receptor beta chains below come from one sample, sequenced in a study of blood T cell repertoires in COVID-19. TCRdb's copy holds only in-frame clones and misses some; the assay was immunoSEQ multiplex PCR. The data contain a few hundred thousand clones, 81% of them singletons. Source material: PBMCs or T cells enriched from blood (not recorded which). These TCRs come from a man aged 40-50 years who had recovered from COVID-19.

CDR3 DNA: TGTGCCAGCAGCATTCCGACAGGGGCCCCCTCGAATGAGCAGTTCTTC. Its translation: CASSIPTGAPSNEQFF. This chain uses TRBV7-9 with TRBJ2-1, with 8 bases fitting TRBD1. The V gene end was trimmed by 5 bases and the J gene end by 7 bases; junction bases not matched to a gene: 13. This CDR3 comprises 16 residues. Germline V gene data show CDR1 as SEHNR and CDR2 as FQNEAQ (reference sequence).

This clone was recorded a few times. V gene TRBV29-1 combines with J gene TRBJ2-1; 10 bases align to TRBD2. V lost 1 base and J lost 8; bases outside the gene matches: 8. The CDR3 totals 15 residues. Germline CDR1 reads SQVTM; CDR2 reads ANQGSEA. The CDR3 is CSVEGLAGAIDEQFF. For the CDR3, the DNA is TGCAGCGTTGAAGGTCTAGCGGGAGCAATCGATGAGCAGTTCTTC.

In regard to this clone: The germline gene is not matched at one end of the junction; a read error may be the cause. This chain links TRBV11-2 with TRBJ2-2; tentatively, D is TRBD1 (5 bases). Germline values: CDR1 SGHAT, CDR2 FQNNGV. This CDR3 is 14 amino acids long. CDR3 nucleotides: TGTGCCAGCAGCCTAGACAGCGCTACCGGGGAGCTGTTTTTT. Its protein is CASSLDSATGELFF.

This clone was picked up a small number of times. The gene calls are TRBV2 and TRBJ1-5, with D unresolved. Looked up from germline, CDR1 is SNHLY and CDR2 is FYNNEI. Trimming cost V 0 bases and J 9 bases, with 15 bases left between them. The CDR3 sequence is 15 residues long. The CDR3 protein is CASSEARTGGSPQHF. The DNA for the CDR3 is TGTGCCAGCAGTGAAGCCCGGACGGGCGGGTCGCCCCAGCATTTT.

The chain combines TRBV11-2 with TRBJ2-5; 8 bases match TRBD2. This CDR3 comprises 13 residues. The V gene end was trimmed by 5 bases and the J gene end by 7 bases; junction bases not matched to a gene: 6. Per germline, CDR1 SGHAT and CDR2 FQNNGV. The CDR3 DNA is TGTGCCAGCAGCCCGGCGGGGGGACGGACCCAGTACTTC. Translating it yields CASSPAGGRTQYF.

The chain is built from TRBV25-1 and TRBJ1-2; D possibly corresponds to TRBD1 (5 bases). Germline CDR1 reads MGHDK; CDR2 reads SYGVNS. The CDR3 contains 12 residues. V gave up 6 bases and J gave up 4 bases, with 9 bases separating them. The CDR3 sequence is CASRDNTYGYTF. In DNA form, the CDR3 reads TGTGCCAGCAGGGACAACACCTATGGCTACACCTTC.

CDR3 region: CASGQGTFGDTEAFF. The CDR3 DNA reads TGTGCCAGCGGGCAAGGAACGTTCGGGGACACTGAAGCTTTCTTT. The chain employs TRBV27 and TRBJ1-1; no reliable D call. This CDR3 spans 15 amino acids. CDR1 and CDR2 (germline): MNHEY, SMNVEV (reference sequence). The V and J ends lost 8 bases and 3 bases respectively, with 19 bases between them.

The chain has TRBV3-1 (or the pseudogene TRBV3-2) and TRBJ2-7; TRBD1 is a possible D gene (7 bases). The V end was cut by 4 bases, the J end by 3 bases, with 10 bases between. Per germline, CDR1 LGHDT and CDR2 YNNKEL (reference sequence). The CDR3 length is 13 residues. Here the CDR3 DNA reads TGTGCCAGCAGCCCAGGGGGGAACTACGAGCAGTACTTC. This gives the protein CASSPGGNYEQYF.

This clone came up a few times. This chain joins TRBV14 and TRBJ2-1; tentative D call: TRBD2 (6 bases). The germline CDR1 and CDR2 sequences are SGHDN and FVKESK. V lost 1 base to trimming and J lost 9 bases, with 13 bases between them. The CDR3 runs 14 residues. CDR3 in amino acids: CASSQAGVRGEQFF. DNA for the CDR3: TGTGCCAGCAGCCAAGCGGGAGTTCGGGGTGAGCAGTTCTTC.

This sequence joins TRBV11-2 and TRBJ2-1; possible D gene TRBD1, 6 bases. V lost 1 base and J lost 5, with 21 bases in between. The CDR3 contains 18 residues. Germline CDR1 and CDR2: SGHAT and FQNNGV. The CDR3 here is CASSLGGGLTISNNEQFF. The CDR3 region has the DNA TGTGCCAGCAGCTTAGGTGGGGGCCTCACTATATCTAACAATGAGCAGTTCTTC.

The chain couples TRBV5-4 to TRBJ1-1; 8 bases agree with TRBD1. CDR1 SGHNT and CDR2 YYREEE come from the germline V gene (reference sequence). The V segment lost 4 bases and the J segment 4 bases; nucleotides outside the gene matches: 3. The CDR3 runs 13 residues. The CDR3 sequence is CASSQGQGTEAFF. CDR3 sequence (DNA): TGTGCCAGCAGCCAAGGACAGGGCACTGAAGCTTTCTTT.

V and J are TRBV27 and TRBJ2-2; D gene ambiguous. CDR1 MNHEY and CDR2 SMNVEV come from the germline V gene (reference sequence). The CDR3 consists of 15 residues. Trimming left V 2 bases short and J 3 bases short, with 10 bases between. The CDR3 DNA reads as TGTGCCAGCAGTTTACCCGGTGTTGACACCGGGGAGCTGTTTTTT. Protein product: CASSLPGVDTGELFF.

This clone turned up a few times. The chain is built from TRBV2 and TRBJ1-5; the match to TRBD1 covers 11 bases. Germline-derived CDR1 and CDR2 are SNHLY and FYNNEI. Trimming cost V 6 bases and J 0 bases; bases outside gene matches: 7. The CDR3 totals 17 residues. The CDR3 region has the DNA TGTGCCAGCAGGAGGGACAGGGGGATCCTTAGCAATCAGCCCCAGCATTTT. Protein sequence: CASRRDRGILSNQPQHF.

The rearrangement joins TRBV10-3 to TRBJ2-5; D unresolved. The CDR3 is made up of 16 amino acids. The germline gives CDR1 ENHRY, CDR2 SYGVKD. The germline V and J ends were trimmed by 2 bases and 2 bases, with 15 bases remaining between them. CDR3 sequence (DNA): TGTGCCATCAGTGAGAGTCCGACTGCCCCACAAGAGACCCAGTACTTC. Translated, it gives CAISESPTAPQETQYF.

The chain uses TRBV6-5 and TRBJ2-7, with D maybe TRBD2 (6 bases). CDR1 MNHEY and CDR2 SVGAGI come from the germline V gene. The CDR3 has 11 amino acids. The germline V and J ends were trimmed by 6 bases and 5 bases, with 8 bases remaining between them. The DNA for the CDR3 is TGTGCCAGCAGGGGCGGGAACGAGCAGTACTTC. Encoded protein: CASRGGNEQYF.

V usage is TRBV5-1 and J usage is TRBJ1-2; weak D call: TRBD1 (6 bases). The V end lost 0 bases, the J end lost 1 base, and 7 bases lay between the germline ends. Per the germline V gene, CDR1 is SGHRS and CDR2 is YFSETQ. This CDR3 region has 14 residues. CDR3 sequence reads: CASSLVGGNYGYTF. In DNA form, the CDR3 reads TGCGCCAGCAGCTTGGTAGGGGGTAACTATGGCTACACCTTC.

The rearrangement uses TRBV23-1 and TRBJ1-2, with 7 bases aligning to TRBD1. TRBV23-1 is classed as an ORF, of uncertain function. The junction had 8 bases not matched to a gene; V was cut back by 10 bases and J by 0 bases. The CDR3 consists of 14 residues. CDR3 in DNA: TGCGCCACTCCGCACAGGGGCACTAACTATGGCTACACCTTC. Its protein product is CATPHRGTNYGYTF.

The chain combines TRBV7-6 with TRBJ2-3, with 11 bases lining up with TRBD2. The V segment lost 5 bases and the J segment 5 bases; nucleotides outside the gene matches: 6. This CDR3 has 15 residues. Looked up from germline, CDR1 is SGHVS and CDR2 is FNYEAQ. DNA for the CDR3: TGTGCCAGCAGCCTGACCGGACTAGCGGGAGATACGCAGTATTTT. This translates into CASSLTGLAGDTQYF. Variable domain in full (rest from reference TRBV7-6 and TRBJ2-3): GAGVSQSPRYKVTKRGQDVALRCDPISGHVSLYWYRQALGQGPEFLTYFNYEAQQDKSGLPNDRFSAERPEGSISTLTIQRTEQRDSAMYRCASSLTGLAGDTQYFGPGTRLTVL.

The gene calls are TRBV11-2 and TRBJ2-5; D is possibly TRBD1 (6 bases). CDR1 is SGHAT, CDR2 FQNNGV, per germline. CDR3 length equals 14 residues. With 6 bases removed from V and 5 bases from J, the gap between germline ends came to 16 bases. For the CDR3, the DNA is TGTGCCAGCAGGTTACCGGACAGCTTGGAGACCCAGTACTTC. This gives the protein CASRLPDSLETQYF.

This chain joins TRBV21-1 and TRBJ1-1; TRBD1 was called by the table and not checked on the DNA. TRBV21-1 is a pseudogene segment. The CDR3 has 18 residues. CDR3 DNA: TGTGCCAGCCGACCCGAGGAGGACAGGGAGCCAATGAACACTGAAGCTTTCTTT. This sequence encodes CASRPEEDREPMNTEAFF.

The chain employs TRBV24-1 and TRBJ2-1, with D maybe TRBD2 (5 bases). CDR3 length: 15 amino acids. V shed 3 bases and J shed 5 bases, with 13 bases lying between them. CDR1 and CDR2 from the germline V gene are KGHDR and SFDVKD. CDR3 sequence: CATSDPGRGDNEQFF. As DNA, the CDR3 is TGTGCCACCAGTGATCCGGGGAGAGGTGACAATGAGCAGTTCTTC.

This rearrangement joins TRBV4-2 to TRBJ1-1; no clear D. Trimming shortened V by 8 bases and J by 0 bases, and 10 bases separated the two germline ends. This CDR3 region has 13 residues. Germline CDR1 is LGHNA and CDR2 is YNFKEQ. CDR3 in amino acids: CASSLALNTEAFF. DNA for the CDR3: TGTGCCAGCTCCCTGGCCCTGAACACTGAAGCTTTCTTT.

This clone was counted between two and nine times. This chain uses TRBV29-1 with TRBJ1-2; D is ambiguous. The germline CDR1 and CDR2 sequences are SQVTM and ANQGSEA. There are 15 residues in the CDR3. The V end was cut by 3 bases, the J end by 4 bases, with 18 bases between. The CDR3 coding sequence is TGCAGCGTTGACGCGGGTAGGCTTCAACCCTATGGCTACACCTTC. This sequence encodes CSVDAGRLQPYGYTF.

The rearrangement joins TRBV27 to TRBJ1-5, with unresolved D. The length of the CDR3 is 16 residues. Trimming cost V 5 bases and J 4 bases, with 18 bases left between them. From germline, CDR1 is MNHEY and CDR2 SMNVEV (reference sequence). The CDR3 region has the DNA TGTGCCAGCAGTCCGGTCTCGGGGAGGAGAAATCAGCCCCAGCATTTT. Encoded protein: CASSPVSGRRNQPQHF.

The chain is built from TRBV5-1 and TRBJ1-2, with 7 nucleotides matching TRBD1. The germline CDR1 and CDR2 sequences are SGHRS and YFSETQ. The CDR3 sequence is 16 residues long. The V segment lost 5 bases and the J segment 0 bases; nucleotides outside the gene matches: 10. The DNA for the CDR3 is TGCGCCAGCAGTTTCCCGGGACAGACGACTAACTATGGCTACACCTTC. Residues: CASSFPGQTTNYGYTF.

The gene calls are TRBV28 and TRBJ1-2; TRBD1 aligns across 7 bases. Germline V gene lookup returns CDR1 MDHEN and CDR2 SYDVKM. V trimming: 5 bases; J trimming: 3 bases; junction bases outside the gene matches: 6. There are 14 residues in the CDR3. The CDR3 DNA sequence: TGTGCCAGCAGTCCCGGGGACAGTTACTATGGCTACACCTTC. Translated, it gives CASSPGDSYYGYTF.

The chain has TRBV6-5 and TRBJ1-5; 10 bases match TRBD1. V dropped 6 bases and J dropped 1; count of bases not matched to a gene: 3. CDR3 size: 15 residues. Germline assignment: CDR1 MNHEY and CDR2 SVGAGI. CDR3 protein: CASRATGGSNQPQHF. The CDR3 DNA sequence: TGTGCCAGCAGGGCGACAGGGGGCAGCAATCAGCCCCAGCATTTT.

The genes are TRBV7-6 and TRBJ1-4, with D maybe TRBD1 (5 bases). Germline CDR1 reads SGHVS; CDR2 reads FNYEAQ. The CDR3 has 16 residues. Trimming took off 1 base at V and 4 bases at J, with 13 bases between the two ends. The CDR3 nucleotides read TGTGCCAGCAGCTTAGTCCCGGGGGGTCTTAATGAAAAACTGTTTTTT. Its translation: CASSLVPGGLNEKLFF.